The rows below give T cell receptor beta chains drawn from one sample of a study of human T cells and chemical hapten exposure. TCRdb processed the RACE reads anew with MiXCR; each CDR3 protein has one entry. The table shows 180,000 or so distinct CDR3 sequences, with around 25% occurring only once. Sequencing used whole blood, obtained in connection with sensitization to the hapten diphenylcyclopropenone (DPC). These receptors originate from a woman between 40 and 55 years old with alopecia areata. Some clones in this sample may be carry-over from other donors' samples. CDR3s leave out the opening cysteine and the closing phenylalanine or tryptophan.

v_gene: TRBV20-1
j_gene: TRBJ2-7
CDR3aa: SAIRQATYEQY

v_gene: TRBV10-2
j_gene: TRBJ2-6
CDR3aa: ASSEYGTGSGANVLT

v_gene: TRBV15
j_gene: TRBJ2-3
CDR3aa: ATSRDRQAVGDTQY

v_gene: TRBV20-1
j_gene: TRBJ2-1
CDR3aa: SARGDLAVFSSYNEQF

v_gene: TRBV7-2
j_gene: TRBJ2-7
CDR3aa: ASTPGTGTYEQY

v_gene: TRBV7-2
j_gene: TRBJ2-6
CDR3aa: ASRGVGTGANVLT

v_gene: TRBV18
j_gene: TRBJ2-1
CDR3aa: ASSPPPGEDNEQF

v_gene: TRBV27
j_gene: TRBJ2-7
CDR3aa: ASSLKDGSYEQY

v_gene: TRBV6-6
j_gene: TRBJ1-3
CDR3aa: ASTIDGRVSNTIY

v_gene: TRBV7-9
j_gene: TRBJ2-1
CDR3aa: ASSLDWGGEQF

v_gene: TRBV7-2
j_gene: TRBJ2-7
CDR3aa: ASSLASPAAAYEQY

v_gene: TRBV27
j_gene: TRBJ2-5
CDR3aa: ASSFYPAETQY

v_gene: TRBV10-3
j_gene: TRBJ2-3
CDR3aa: ATKHPTGSTDTQY

v_gene: TRBV10-3
j_gene: TRBJ2-1
CDR3aa: ATVGDAGSGSTYNEQF

v_gene: TRBV4-1
j_gene: TRBJ2-3
CDR3aa: ASSVLGDTQY

v_gene: TRBV5-6
j_gene: TRBJ1-2
CDR3aa: ASSLQGTDGYT

v_gene: TRBV5-6
j_gene: TRBJ1-1
CDR3aa: ASSPPWDSRRTEAF

v_gene: TRBV28
j_gene: TRBJ2-1
CDR3aa: ASSLSAGGRNEQF

v_gene: TRBV27
j_gene: TRBJ2-7
CDR3aa: ASSLRDRGSAYEQY

v_gene: TRBV10-3
j_gene: TRBJ2-7
CDR3aa: AISEPGTRAYEQY

v_gene: TRBV10-3
j_gene: TRBJ1-1
CDR3aa: AITAGQGNTEAF

v_gene: TRBV5-5
j_gene: TRBJ2-3
CDR3aa: ASSVDRDSDTQY

v_gene: TRBV9
j_gene: TRBJ2-1
CDR3aa: ASSVEGAGALNEQF

v_gene: TRBV20-1
j_gene: TRBJ1-1
CDR3aa: SARVMNTEAF

v_gene: TRBV27
j_gene: TRBJ2-5
CDR3aa: ASSFDRAQETQY

v_gene: TRBV5-1
j_gene: TRBJ2-1
CDR3aa: ASSFGRGPYNEQF

v_gene: TRBV29-1
j_gene: TRBJ2-1
CDR3aa: SVEDLAGREQF

v_gene: TRBV29-1
j_gene: TRBJ1-6
CDR3aa: SGQRDYNSPLH

v_gene: TRBV29-1
j_gene: TRBJ2-1
CDR3aa: SVTGTVYNEQF

v_gene: TRBV20-1
j_gene: TRBJ1-2
CDR3aa: SAREDRVNYGYT